The T cell receptor (beta chain) under discussion was sequenced for a study of cytomegalovirus exposure and HLA in healthy donors (dated by TCRdb to about 2017). For the wider study: According to an earlier analysis of several hundred of the donors, roughly 180 million T cells yielded roughly 110 million unique TCR beta sequences and roughly 280 Gb of sequence data. Donor age, sex, ethnicity and CMV serostatus were collected together with the repertoire data. In a later analysis, previously published TCR beta repertoires from several hundred donors were re-analyzed and high-resolution HLA genotyping was added so that TCR occurrence patterns could be studied. An early release that covered 500 to 800 HLA-typed donors contained about 300 gigabases of sequencing data and 70 million to 100 million unique TCR sequences. Class I and class II HLA loci were covered by the typing at four-digit resolution. Of the roughly 430 genotyped donors, about 84% fell in the genetic ancestry cluster associated with self-reported Caucasian donors. The study used immunosequencing to profile the T cell repertoires of some 600 subjects and linked those repertoires to cytomegalovirus serostatus. Roughly 5 DR-DQ haplotypes were handled as single units for association and clustering because linkage in the cohort was strong. Typing coverage varied by locus: roughly 629-630 donors for A, B, C, DRB1 and DQB1; about 520 for DQA1; approximately 570 for DPA1; roughly 450 for DPB1. Every repertoire in the discovery cohort had been generated on one and the same sequencing platform. High-throughput TCR immunosequencing, statistical association of individual TCRs with disease status, and machine learning were combined to predict cytomegalovirus infection status. Among 300 to 500 genotyped donors of the cohort, an average of approximately 240,000 unique TCR beta nucleotide sequences was sequenced per donor, of which roughly 18% were non-productive. In the later analysis, no new phenotypic data were used to find candidate immune exposures; instead, reliance was placed on TCR beta sequences and their occurrence across donors. An earlier analysis of 587 of the donors applied high-throughput TCR beta sequencing to assess whether each TCR beta V gene segment acted as functional or pseudogenic. A later genetic analysis took genome-wide SNP genotypes for about three fifths of the roughly 700 donors and used that subset as a discovery cohort. A separate validation cohort of roughly 110 different subjects was used in addition to the 666-subject first cohort. The study was designed to test whether signatures of past pathogen exposure could be identified by cataloging public T cell receptors. Findings and caveats that apply to the study as a whole: In an earlier analysis of approximately 600 of the donors, most TCR beta V segments were observed in productive rearrangements about 87% or about 30% of the time, broadly matching IMGT annotations. In a later analysis, 15,000 to 20,000 TCR beta sequences were associated with specific HLA alleles at a false discovery rate of 0.05. Because HLA typing was missing for some donors at each locus, association tests included only the typed subset. Most TCR sequences were seen in very few donors, while some public TCRs were found in many individuals. In vitro tests confirmed that a few of the cytomegalovirus-associated TCR beta chains recognize cytomegalovirus antigens. Linkage disequilibrium might explain the correlated functional status among segregating V segments, but an unknown experimental factor could not be excluded. Several of the top co-occurrence clusters appeared to be linked to parvovirus B19, influenza, CMV and Epstein-Barr virus, according to a later analysis. In a later genetic analysis, fewer N-insertions in productive TCRs were reported among donors in an Asian-associated ancestry cluster than the approximately 670-donor mean. The sequencing pipeline was judged likely to have produced a cluster of highly shared sequence variants as a technical artifact. Strong co-occurrence of HLA alleles, especially DR and DQ, made assigning TCR associations to individual alleles difficult. In a later analysis, HLA-associated TCR beta chains showed more clonal expansion and lower generation probabilities than non-associated chains that were equally common. This cohort had only TCR beta chains sequenced, and the lack of alpha or paired-chain data limited which features could be detected. A later analysis found that TCR association rates varied across HLA loci, with DRB1 alleles showing the most associated TCRs and HLA-C alleles the fewest. Presence/absence analyses assumed roughly uniform sequencing depth across donors, an assumption that may not hold. The classifier was reported to diagnose cytomegalovirus status with high specificity and sensitivity in both the original cohort and the validation cohort. A further reported finding was that TCR beta sequences accurately predicted the HLA-A and HLA-B alleles for most subjects in the first cohort. Most CMV-associated TCR beta chains appeared to be HLA-restricted in a later analysis, and the HLA associations seemed to be driven largely by CMV exposure. Because counts were too low, some 17 rarely observed V segments, including chromosome 9 orphons, were left out of the earlier analysis of over 550 of the donors. A total of fewer than 200 TCR beta chains were listed by the study as associated with cytomegalovirus. It was suggested by the authors that the approach could potentially be generalized to other disease states and immunological phenotypes. The only immune exposure information available for the cohort was CMV serostatus. In a later genetic analysis, a missense DCLRE1C variant was associated with V-gene and J-gene trimming of TCR beta chains, and the association was replicated in an independent cohort.

A remark on this clone: Its antigen remains unidentified.

Library prep was done by the immunoSEQ multiplex PCR assay. A mixture of 60 forward primers for TCR Vbeta segments and 13 reverse primers for TCR Jbeta segments was used in the multiplex PCR. A multiplex PCR assay on genomic DNA amplified the CDR3 region of rearranged TCR beta genes. Amplified TCR beta libraries were sequenced as 87-base-pair reads on the Illumina HiSeq System. As for the authors' bioinformatics: A later analysis tallied roughly 80 million unique TCR beta chains across the 660 or so repertoires, and around 12 million of those chains were shared by two or more donors. To remove PCR and sequencing errors, raw reads were error-corrected and collapsed into unique sequences using a nearest-neighbor algorithm that merged closely related sequences. CDR3 sequences were aligned to IMGT reference sequences to assign V, D and J gene segments. For a sequence to be retained, a match of at least six nucleotides to both a V gene segment and a J gene segment was required. Rearrangements were called productive when the CDR3 lacked stop codons and stayed in frame with V and J; all others were non-productive. Following IMGT convention, CDR3 was defined as the stretch from the second conserved V-encoded cysteine up to the conserved J-encoded phenylalanine. In an earlier analysis of around 600 of the donors, sequences lacking an unambiguous match to a single V gene segment were excluded. In an earlier analysis of approximately 560 of the donors, a V segment was called functional when productive rearrangements were above 56.7%, and segregating when the standard deviation between donors exceeded 5%. A statistical classification framework was built for diagnosing cytomegalovirus status from the catalog of TCR beta chain sequences. In a later analysis, TCR nucleotide sequences were compared against IMGT/GENE-DB human TR gene sequences so that V and J genes could be assigned. The TCRdist pipeline was used in a later analysis to assign CDR3 sequences and most-parsimonious VDJ recombination scenarios. A later analysis defined each TCR beta chain by its CDR3 amino acid sequence plus V-gene family, and excluded reads lacking a unique V-gene family. A later analysis removed over 500 highly shared, low-generation-probability nucleotide sequences to deal with suspected cross-contamination and a sequencing artifact. For each public chain, a later analysis derived a clonal expansion index from normalized ranks of inferred template counts within each repertoire. In a later analysis, generation probabilities were computed using a VDJ recombination model fitted to out-of-frame rearrangements, and the results were checked against IGoR. In a later analysis, TCR-TCR, TCR-HLA and TCR-CMV co-occurrence was scored with hypergeometric tests, and a repertoire-size bias correction was applied to TCR pairs. In a later analysis, false discovery rates were estimated by permuting HLA or CMV assignments 20 times. A later analysis grouped co-occurring TCRs with DBSCAN, adding TCRdist sequence similarity when clustering within HLA-allele-positive subsets. Repertoires with fewer than 30,000 or more than 120,000 public chains were left out of co-occurrence clustering, as were five repertoires with anomalous nucleotide sharing. Imported from immuneACCESS, the table was reduced by TCRdb to in-frame sequences with V and J called. These copies leave out some clones; in studies compared against another copy, an unresolved V gene accounts for under half, and the cause of the remainder is not known. Clone size and V and J calls were adopted from that table, with D and trimming inferred from the DNA. The sample table on file contains approximately 140,000 clones. Approximately 1.5% of the sample is taken by the ten largest.

The cohort comprised some 680 healthy bone marrow donors. At the time of sampling, all cohort members were nominally healthy, though unrecorded immune exposures were likely present. The donor tested CMV seronegative, placing the donor among the roughly 350 seronegative members of the cohort. Each donor provided a peripheral blood sample, and peripheral blood mononuclear cells were used for TCR beta sequencing. The Qiagen DNeasy Blood Extraction Kit was used to extract genomic DNA from the blood cell samples. The receptor comes from a woman aged 35 to 49 in good health and CMV-seronegative. The material sequenced was PBMCs.

The CDR3 has the sequence CASSDSTVGVVSSGTSTDTQYF. The nucleotide sequence is TGTGCCAGCAGTGACTCGACGGTTGGGGTGGTAAGTAGCGGGACCAGCACAGATACGCAGTATTTT. The chain is made from TRBV6-4 and TRBJ2-3; TRBD2 fits 8 bases in the junction. Taken from cysteine to phenylalanine, the CDR3 has 22 residues. Only the CDR3 portion is preserved as DNA: 66 bases, with reading frame beginning at the first base. Unmatched junction bases come to 20, with V trimmed by 0 bases and J by 0 bases. Via the germline V gene, CDR1 is MRHNA and CDR2 SNTAGT.